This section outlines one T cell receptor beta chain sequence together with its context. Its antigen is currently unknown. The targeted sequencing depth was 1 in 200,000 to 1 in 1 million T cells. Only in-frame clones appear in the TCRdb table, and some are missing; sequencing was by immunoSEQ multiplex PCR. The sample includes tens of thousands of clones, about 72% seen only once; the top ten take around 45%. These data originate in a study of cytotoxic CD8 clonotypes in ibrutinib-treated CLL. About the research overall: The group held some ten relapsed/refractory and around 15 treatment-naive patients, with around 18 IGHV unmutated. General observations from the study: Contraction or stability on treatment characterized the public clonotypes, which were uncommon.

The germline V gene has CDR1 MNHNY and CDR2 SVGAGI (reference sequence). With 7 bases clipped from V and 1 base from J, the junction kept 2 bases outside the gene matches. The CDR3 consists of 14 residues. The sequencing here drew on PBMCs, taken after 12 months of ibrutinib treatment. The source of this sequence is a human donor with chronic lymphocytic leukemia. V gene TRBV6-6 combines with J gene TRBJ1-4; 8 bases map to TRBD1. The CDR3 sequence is CASNDRGTNEKLFF. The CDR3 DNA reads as TGTGCCAGCAACGACAGGGGAACTAATGAAAAACTGTTTTTT.